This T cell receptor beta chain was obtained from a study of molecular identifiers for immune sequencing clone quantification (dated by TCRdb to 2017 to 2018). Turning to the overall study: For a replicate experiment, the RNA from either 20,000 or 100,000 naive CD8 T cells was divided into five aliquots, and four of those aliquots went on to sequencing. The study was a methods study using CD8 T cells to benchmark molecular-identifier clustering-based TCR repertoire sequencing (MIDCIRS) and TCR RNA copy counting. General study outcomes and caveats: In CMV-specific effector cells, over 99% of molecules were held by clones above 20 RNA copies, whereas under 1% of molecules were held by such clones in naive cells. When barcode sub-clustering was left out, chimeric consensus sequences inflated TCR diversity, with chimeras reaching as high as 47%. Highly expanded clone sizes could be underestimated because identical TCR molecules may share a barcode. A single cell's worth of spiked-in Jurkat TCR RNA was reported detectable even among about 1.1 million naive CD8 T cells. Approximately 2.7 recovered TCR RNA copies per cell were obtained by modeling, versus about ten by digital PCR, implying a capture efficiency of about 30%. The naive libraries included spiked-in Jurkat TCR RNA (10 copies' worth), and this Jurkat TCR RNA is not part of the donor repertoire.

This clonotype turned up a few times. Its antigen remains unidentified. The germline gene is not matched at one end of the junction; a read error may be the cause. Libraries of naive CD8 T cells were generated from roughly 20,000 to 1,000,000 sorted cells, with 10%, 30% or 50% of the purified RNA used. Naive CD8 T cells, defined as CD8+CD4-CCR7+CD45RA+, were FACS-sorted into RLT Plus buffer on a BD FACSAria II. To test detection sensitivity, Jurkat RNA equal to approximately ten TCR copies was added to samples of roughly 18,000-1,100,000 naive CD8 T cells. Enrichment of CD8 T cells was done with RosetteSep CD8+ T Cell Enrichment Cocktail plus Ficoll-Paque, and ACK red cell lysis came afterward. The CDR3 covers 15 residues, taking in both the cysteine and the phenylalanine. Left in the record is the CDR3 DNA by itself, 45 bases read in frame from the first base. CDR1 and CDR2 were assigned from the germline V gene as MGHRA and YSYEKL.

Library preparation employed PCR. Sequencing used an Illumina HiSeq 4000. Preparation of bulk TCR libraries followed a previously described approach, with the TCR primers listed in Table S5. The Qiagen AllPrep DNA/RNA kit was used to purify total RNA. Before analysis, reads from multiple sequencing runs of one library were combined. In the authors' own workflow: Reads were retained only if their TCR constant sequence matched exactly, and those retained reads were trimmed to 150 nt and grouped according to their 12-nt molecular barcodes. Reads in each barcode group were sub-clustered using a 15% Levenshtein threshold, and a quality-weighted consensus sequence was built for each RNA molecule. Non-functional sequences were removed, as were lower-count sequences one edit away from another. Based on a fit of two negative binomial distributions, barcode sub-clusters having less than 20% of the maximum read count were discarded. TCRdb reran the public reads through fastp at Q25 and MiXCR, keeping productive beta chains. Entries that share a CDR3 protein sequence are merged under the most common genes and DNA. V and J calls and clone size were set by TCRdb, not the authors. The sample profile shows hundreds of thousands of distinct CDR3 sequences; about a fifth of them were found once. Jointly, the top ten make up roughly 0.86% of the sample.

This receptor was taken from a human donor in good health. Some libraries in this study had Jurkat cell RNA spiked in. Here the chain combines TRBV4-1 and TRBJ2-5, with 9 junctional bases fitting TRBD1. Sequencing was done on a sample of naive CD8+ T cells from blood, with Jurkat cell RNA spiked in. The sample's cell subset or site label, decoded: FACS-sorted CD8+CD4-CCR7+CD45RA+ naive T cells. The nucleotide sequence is TGCGCCCGCAGCCAACAGACAGGGGGGTCGGAGACCCAGTACTTC. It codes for CARSQQTGGSETQYF.